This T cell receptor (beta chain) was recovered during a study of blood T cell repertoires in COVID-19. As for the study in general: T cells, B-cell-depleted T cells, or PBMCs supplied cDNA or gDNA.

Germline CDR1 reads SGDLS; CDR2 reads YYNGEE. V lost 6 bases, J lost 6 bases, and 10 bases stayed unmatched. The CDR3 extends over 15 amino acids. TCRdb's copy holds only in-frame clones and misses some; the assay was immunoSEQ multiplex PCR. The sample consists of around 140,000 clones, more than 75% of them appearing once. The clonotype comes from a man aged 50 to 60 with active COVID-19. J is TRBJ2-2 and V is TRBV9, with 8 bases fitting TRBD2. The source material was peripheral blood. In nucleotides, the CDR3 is TGTGCCAGCACCCGCAGGGGAGCGGGGGCCGGGGAGCTGTTTTTT. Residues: CASTRRGAGAGELFF.